The clone carrying this TCR beta chain was observed a few times. Its cognate antigen is unknown. Other DNA variants within this sample encode the same CDR3. The data are from a study of beta chain features in type 1 diabetes. Study at large: Examination of sorted cells across all samples involved over 95 million cells.

The entirety of the isolated RNA underwent reverse transcription, so expressed TCRB transcripts were sequenced. Sequencing was performed with immunoSEQ multiplex PCR; in TCRdb, only in-frame clones are kept and a portion is missing. The data show about 660,000 clones, with about an eighth seen just once and around 0.04% held by the top ten. Broader study findings: Patients showed naive, central memory and Treg TCRB repertoires that appeared more similar than those of healthy donors. Shorter TCRB CDR3s, moderately but significantly so, marked every one of the four CD4+ subsets in Type 1 diabetes patients. Among type 1 diabetes patients, VDJ junctions had fewer insertions and more deletions. Sequencing of cDNA might inflate the share of cells that strongly express TCR.

This TCR derives from a man between 18 and 29 years old with type 1 diabetes. Sequences were obtained from naive CD4+ T cells from blood.

CDR3 sequence reads: CASSVRRDTEAFF. For the CDR3, the DNA is TGTGCCAGCAGTGTTCGCAGGGACACTGAAGCTTTCTTT. The chain combines TRBV2 with TRBJ1-1; possibly TRBD1 for D (5 bases). CDR1 and CDR2 from the germline V gene are SNHLY and FYNNEI. The CDR3 has 13 residues. V lost 4 bases and J 3 bases, leaving 9 bases between the germline ends.